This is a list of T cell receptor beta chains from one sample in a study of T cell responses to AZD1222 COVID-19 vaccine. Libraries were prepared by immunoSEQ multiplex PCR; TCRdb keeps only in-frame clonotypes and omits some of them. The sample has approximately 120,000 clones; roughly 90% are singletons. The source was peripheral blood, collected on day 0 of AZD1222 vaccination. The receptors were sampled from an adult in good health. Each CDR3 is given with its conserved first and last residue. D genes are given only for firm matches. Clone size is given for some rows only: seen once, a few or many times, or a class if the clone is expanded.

CDR3aa: CASSRLAGEDEQFF; CDR3nt: TGCGCCAGCAGTAGGCTAGCGGGAGAGGATGAGCAGTTCTTC; abundance: NA; d_gene: TRBD2; j_gene: TRBJ2-1; v_gene: TRBV5-1
CDR3aa: CASSLVYQPQHF; CDR3nt: TGTGCCAGCAGTTTGGTGTACCAGCCCCAGCATTTT; abundance: NA; d_gene: NA; j_gene: TRBJ1-5; v_gene: TRBV12-3/TRBV12-4
CDR3aa: CASSPGGRNGELFF; CDR3nt: TGTGCCAGCAGTCCGGGGGGGCGCAACGGGGAGCTGTTTTTT; abundance: NA; d_gene: TRBD2; j_gene: TRBJ2-2; v_gene: TRBV6-5
CDR3aa: CASSVVGGNTGELFF; CDR3nt: TGTGCCAGCAGCGTAGTAGGGGGCAATACCGGGGAGCTGTTTTTT; abundance: NA; d_gene: TRBD1; j_gene: TRBJ2-2; v_gene: TRBV9
CDR3aa: CASSASMAAYEQYF; CDR3nt: TGTGCCAGCAGCGCATCCATGGCTGCCTACGAGCAGTACTTC; abundance: once; d_gene: NA; j_gene: TRBJ2-7; v_gene: TRBV9
CDR3aa: CASSPLGPSRYNEQFF; CDR3nt: TGTGCCAGTAGTCCCCTCGGGCCCTCGCGGTACAATGAGCAGTTCTTC; abundance: NA; d_gene: NA; j_gene: TRBJ2-1; v_gene: TRBV19
CDR3aa: CAWSVPPTPRSF; CDR3nt: TGTGCCTGGAGTGTACCTCCCACCCCGCGGTCATTT; abundance: NA; d_gene: NA; j_gene: TRBJ1-1; v_gene: TRBV30
CDR3aa: CASSPSYQKTEAFF; CDR3nt: TGTGCCAGCAGCCCCTCGTATCAGAAGACTGAAGCTTTCTTT; abundance: NA; d_gene: NA; j_gene: TRBJ1-1; v_gene: TRBV6-2/TRBV6-3
CDR3aa: CASSPPLGEGASGRRSLFF; CDR3nt: TGCGCCAGCAGCCCGCCTCTTGGGGAAGGGGCTAGCGGGAGAAGATCGTTGTTCTTC; abundance: NA; d_gene: TRBD2; j_gene: TRBJ2-1; v_gene: TRBV4-3
CDR3aa: CASSFGGGGGFYEQYF; CDR3nt: TGTGCCAGCAGTTTCGGAGGAGGGGGCGGGTTCTACGAGCAGTACTTC; abundance: NA; d_gene: NA; j_gene: TRBJ2-7; v_gene: TRBV27
CDR3aa: CASSQGVLGQQYNEQFF; CDR3nt: TGCGCCAGCAGCCAGGGTGTCTTGGGACAGCAATACAATGAGCAGTTCTTC; abundance: NA; d_gene: TRBD1; j_gene: TRBJ2-1; v_gene: TRBV4-1
CDR3aa: CASRFSGEQYF; CDR3nt: TGTGCCAGCCGGTTTTCGGGCGAGCAGTACTTC; abundance: NA; d_gene: NA; j_gene: TRBJ2-7; v_gene: TRBV6-5
CDR3aa: CASSPVRGEEAFF; CDR3nt: TGTGCCAGCAGCCCCGTCCGGGGAGAAGAGGCTTTCTTT; abundance: NA; d_gene: NA; j_gene: TRBJ1-1; v_gene: TRBV9
CDR3aa: CASSYRQPRFTGELFF; CDR3nt: TGTGCCAGCAGCTACCGACAGCCCAGGTTCACCGGGGAGCTGTTTTTT; abundance: few; d_gene: NA; j_gene: TRBJ2-2; v_gene: TRBV5-4
CDR3aa: CASSDFPGAGELFF; CDR3nt: TGTGCCAGCAGTGACTTTCCAGGGGCCGGGGAGCTGTTTTTT; abundance: NA; d_gene: NA; j_gene: TRBJ2-2; v_gene: TRBV6-4
CDR3aa: CSVENPTGVTEAFF; CDR3nt: TGCAGCGTTGAAAATCCGACAGGGGTAACTGAAGCTTTCTTT; abundance: NA; d_gene: TRBD1; j_gene: TRBJ1-1; v_gene: TRBV29-1
CDR3aa: CASSPLGNNEQFF; CDR3nt: TGCGCCAGCAGCCCGCTAGGGAACAATGAGCAGTTCTTC; abundance: NA; d_gene: NA; j_gene: TRBJ2-1; v_gene: TRBV5-1
CDR3aa: CASSPRRAGTSGANVLTF; CDR3nt: TGTGCCAGCAGTCCCCGTCGGGCAGGGACCTCTGGGGCCAACGTCCTGACTTTC; abundance: NA; d_gene: NA; j_gene: TRBJ2-6; v_gene: TRBV6-6
CDR3aa: CASSEAGVPYEQYF; CDR3nt: TGTGCCAGCAGTGAAGCGGGAGTCCCCTACGAGCAGTACTTC; abundance: NA; d_gene: NA; j_gene: TRBJ2-7; v_gene: TRBV6-1
CDR3aa: CASSLGNLAIKSTDTQYF; CDR3nt: TGTGCCAGCAGCTTAGGTAACCTAGCTATAAAAAGCACAGATACGCAGTATTTT; abundance: NA; d_gene: NA; j_gene: TRBJ2-3; v_gene: TRBV13
CDR3aa: CASSIRSPGLAGSTSTDTQYF; CDR3nt: TGTGCCAGTAGTATAAGGTCACCGGGACTAGCGGGTAGCACGAGCACAGATACGCAGTATTTT; abundance: NA; d_gene: TRBD2; j_gene: TRBJ2-3; v_gene: TRBV19
CDR3aa: CASSIWMVSGAYNEQFF; CDR3nt: TGTGCCAGTAGTATATGGATGGTTAGCGGAGCTTACAATGAGCAGTTCTTC; abundance: NA; d_gene: NA; j_gene: TRBJ2-1; v_gene: TRBV19
CDR3aa: CASSRTSGSPDTQYF; CDR3nt: TGTGCCAGCAGCCGGACTAGCGGGAGCCCAGATACGCAGTATTTT; abundance: NA; d_gene: TRBD2; j_gene: TRBJ2-3; v_gene: TRBV6-4
CDR3aa: CASSFSGRDTQYF; CDR3nt: TGTGCCAGCAGTTTTAGCGGGAGGGATACGCAGTATTTT; abundance: NA; d_gene: TRBD2; j_gene: TRBJ2-3; v_gene: TRBV28
CDR3aa: CASSLGVSPDYGYTF; CDR3nt: TGTGCCAGCAGCTTAGGGGTATCTCCCGACTATGGCTACACCTTC; abundance: NA; d_gene: NA; j_gene: TRBJ1-2; v_gene: TRBV5-4
CDR3aa: CASSGRINPHTQYF; CDR3nt: TGTGCCAGCAGCGGCAGGATTAATCCCCATACGCAGTATTTT; abundance: NA; d_gene: NA; j_gene: TRBJ2-3; v_gene: TRBV7-2
CDR3aa: CASSKGDAGIRPTNTGELFF; CDR3nt: TGTGCCAGCAGCAAAGGGGATGCAGGGATTCGGCCGACGAACACCGGGGAGCTGTTTTTT; abundance: NA; d_gene: NA; j_gene: TRBJ2-2; v_gene: TRBV21-1
CDR3aa: CASSPLWASGSFSSYNEQFF; CDR3nt: TGTGCCAGCAGCCCACTCTGGGCTAGCGGGAGTTTTTCGTCCTACAATGAGCAGTTCTTC; abundance: NA; d_gene: TRBD2; j_gene: TRBJ2-1; v_gene: TRBV3-1/TRBV3-2
CDR3aa: CASSLARSRNEKLFF; CDR3nt: TGTGCCAGCAGCTTAGCGAGGAGCAGAAATGAAAAACTGTTTTTT; abundance: once; d_gene: NA; j_gene: TRBJ1-4; v_gene: TRBV7-8
CDR3aa: CAWSVLYEQYF; CDR3nt: TGTGCCTGGAGTGTACTCTACGAGCAGTACTTC; abundance: NA; d_gene: NA; j_gene: TRBJ2-7; v_gene: TRBV30
CDR3aa: CASSVGGWENEQFF; CDR3nt: TGTGCCAGCAGCGTAGGGGGTTGGGAAAATGAGCAGTTCTTC; abundance: NA; d_gene: NA; j_gene: TRBJ2-1; v_gene: TRBV9
CDR3aa: CASSLSGSYEQYF; CDR3nt: TGTGCCAGCAGTTTATCCGGGTCCTACGAGCAGTACTTC; abundance: NA; d_gene: NA; j_gene: TRBJ2-7; v_gene: TRBV27
CDR3aa: CASSGRAPTDEQYF; CDR3nt: TGTGCCAGCAGTGGGAGGGCACCGACGGACGAGCAGTACTTC; abundance: NA; d_gene: NA; j_gene: TRBJ2-7; v_gene: TRBV6-4
CDR3aa: CASSLGGPEAFF; CDR3nt: TGTGCCAGCAGCTTGGGGGGGCCCGAAGCTTTCTTT; abundance: NA; d_gene: NA; j_gene: TRBJ1-1; v_gene: TRBV7-3
CDR3aa: CASSLSTSGNYEQYF; CDR3nt: TGTGCCAGCAGTTTATCGACTAGCGGTAACTACGAGCAGTACTTC; abundance: NA; d_gene: TRBD2; j_gene: TRBJ2-7; v_gene: TRBV27
CDR3aa: CASSPGPKSYEQYF; CDR3nt: TGCGCCAGCAGCCCTGGACCGAAATCCTACGAGCAGTACTTC; abundance: NA; d_gene: NA; j_gene: TRBJ2-7; v_gene: TRBV5-1
CDR3aa: CASSLRRTSVSYEQYF; CDR3nt: TGTGCCAGCAGCCTCCGTAGGACTAGCGTATCCTACGAGCAGTACTTC; abundance: NA; d_gene: TRBD2; j_gene: TRBJ2-7; v_gene: TRBV7-3
CDR3aa: CASSQERLRELFF; CDR3nt: TGCGCCAGCAGCCAAGAGCGACTTCGGGAGCTGTTTTTT; abundance: NA; d_gene: NA; j_gene: TRBJ2-2; v_gene: TRBV4-3
CDR3aa: CASSPRRVTSTDTQYF; CDR3nt: TGTGCCAGCAGCCCACGGCGGGTGACTAGCACAGATACGCAGTATTTT; abundance: NA; d_gene: NA; j_gene: TRBJ2-3; v_gene: TRBV4-2
CDR3aa: CASSLLAGGDNEQFF; CDR3nt: TGCGCCAGCAGCCTACTAGCGGGAGGAGACAATGAGCAGTTCTTC; abundance: NA; d_gene: TRBD2; j_gene: TRBJ2-1; v_gene: TRBV4-1
CDR3aa: CASSSPDRLHYGYTF; CDR3nt: TGTGCCAGCAGCTCCCCTGACAGGCTACACTATGGCTACACCTTC; abundance: once; d_gene: NA; j_gene: TRBJ1-2; v_gene: TRBV21-1
CDR3aa: CASSQPGSGTYEQYF; CDR3nt: TGCGCCAGCAGCCAACCGGGATCCGGAACCTACGAGCAGTACTTC; abundance: NA; d_gene: NA; j_gene: TRBJ2-7; v_gene: TRBV4-1
CDR3aa: CASSLVLRQPSYNEQFF; CDR3nt: TGTGCCAGCAGTTTGGTTTTACGACAGCCGTCCTACAATGAGCAGTTCTTC; abundance: NA; d_gene: NA; j_gene: TRBJ2-1; v_gene: TRBV28
CDR3aa: CATSTTSGSSYNEQFF; CDR3nt: TGTGCCACCAGCACAACCTCCGGGAGCTCCTACAATGAGCAGTTCTTC; abundance: NA; d_gene: NA; j_gene: TRBJ2-1; v_gene: TRBV15
CDR3aa: CASSLTGGGNEKLFF; CDR3nt: TGCGCCAGCAGCTTGACAGGGGGCGGTAATGAAAAACTGTTTTTT; abundance: NA; d_gene: TRBD1; j_gene: TRBJ1-4; v_gene: TRBV5-1
CDR3aa: CASSLNQGLQYHYGYTF; CDR3nt: TGTGCCAGCAGCTTAAACCAGGGGCTCCAATACCACTATGGCTACACCTTC; abundance: NA; d_gene: NA; j_gene: TRBJ1-2; v_gene: TRBV7-2